These 25 T cell receptor beta chains share one sample of origin, sequenced in a study of technical replicates of blood from several donors. Clones were read by immunoSEQ multiplex PCR, and TCRdb kept only the in-frame ones, dropping some. Of roughly 100,000 clones in the sample, about 94% were seen once. Sample: T cells isolated from PBMCs. These receptors came from a human donor in good health.

The J gene is TRBJ2-7, the V gene TRBV28; TRBD1 might be the D (5 bases). This CDR3 has 12 amino acids. V was clipped by 7 bases and J by 3 bases, with 10 bases between them. The germline gives CDR1 MDHEN, CDR2 SYDVKM. The chain's CDR3 is CASKGHSYEQYF. Here the CDR3 DNA reads TGTGCCAGCAAGGGGCATAGCTACGAGCAGTACTTC. Full variable domain (missing parts from reference TRBV28 and TRBJ2-7): DVKVTQSSRYLVKRTGEKVFLECVQDMDHENMFWYRQDPGLGLRLIYFSYDVKMKEKGDIPEGYSVSREKKERFSLILESASTNQTSMYLCASKGHSYEQYFGPGTRLTVT.

The chain couples TRBV6-1 to TRBJ2-1, with D maybe TRBD2 (5 bases). CDR1 is MNHNS, CDR2 SASEGT, per germline. V lost 4 bases and J 6 bases, leaving 10 bases between the germline ends. The CDR3 covers 13 residues. For the CDR3, the DNA is TGTGCCAGCAGTGCGGGAACTTTCAATGAGCAGTTCTTC. Encoded protein: CASSAGTFNEQFF.

The chain couples TRBV2 to TRBJ1-2; 7 positions agree with TRBD1. Germline V CDR1 and CDR2: SNHLY, FYNNEI. This CDR3 is built from 12 residues. The V and J ends lost 6 bases and 5 bases, in that order; junction bases with no gene match: 3. The CDR3 DNA follows: TGTGCCAGCAGGGACAGGTTTTATGGCTACACCTTC. As protein: CASRDRFYGYTF.

This chain connects TRBV12-5 to TRBJ2-7, with 12 bases lining up with TRBD1. The CDR3 has 17 residues. V lost 0 bases to trimming and J lost 4 bases; unmatched junction nucleotides: 7. CDR1 and CDR2 from the germline V gene are LGHNT and FRNRAP. Written as DNA, the CDR3 is TGTGCTAGTGGTTTGGTACCGGGACAGGGGGCGCGGTACGAGCAGTACTTC. Protein product: CASGLVPGQGARYEQYF.

This clone is a singleton in its sample. V gene TRBV5-1 combines with J gene TRBJ1-2, with 10 bases that match TRBD1. This CDR3 region has 15 residues. V lost 4 bases, J lost 5 bases, and 8 bases stayed unmatched. The germline V gene encodes CDR1 SGHRS and CDR2 YFSETQ. Here the CDR3 reads CASSPTGGMGYGYTF. In DNA form, the CDR3 reads TGCGCCAGCAGCCCGACAGGGGGCATGGGATATGGCTACACCTTC.

The J gene is TRBJ1-1, the V gene TRBV4-2, with D uncertain. The CDR3 is made up of 12 amino acids. Per the germline V gene, CDR1 is LGHNA and CDR2 is YNFKEQ. The V end lost 3 bases, the J end lost 10 bases, and 12 bases lay between the germline ends. The CDR3 here is CASSHSSRGAFF. As DNA, the CDR3 is TGTGCCAGCAGCCATTCGTCCCGGGGAGCTTTCTTT.

The chain employs TRBV6-1 and TRBJ1-1, with D tentatively TRBD1 (6 bases). The length of the CDR3 is 14 residues. Germline assignment: CDR1 MNHNS and CDR2 SASEGT. Between the trimmed V and J ends, which lost 4 bases and 1 base, there was a span of 10 bases. In nucleotides, the CDR3 is TGTGCCAGCAGTGTTGACAGGCAGAACACTGAAGCTTTCTTT. It translates to CASSVDRQNTEAFF.

The rearrangement joins TRBV9 to TRBJ2-1; 9 bases are shared with TRBD1. This CDR3 contains 15 residues. Germline loops: CDR1 SGDLS, CDR2 YYNGEE. V was pared by 2 bases and J by 2 bases, with 2 bases of the junction left unmatched. CDR3 sequence: CASSVGTGPYNEQFF. CDR3 in DNA: TGTGCCAGCAGCGTGGGGACAGGGCCCTACAATGAGCAGTTCTTC.

The V gene is TRBV2, the J gene TRBJ2-1; D gene uncertain. V shed 7 bases and J shed 12 bases, with 19 bases lying between them. The CDR3 runs to 13 residues. Germline V CDR1 and CDR2: SNHLY, FYNNEI. CDR3 bases: TGTGCCAGCACCGTCACTAACTTGAGGCGGCAGTTCTTC. Translating gives CASTVTNLRRQFF.

The J gene is TRBJ2-5, the V gene TRBV28; 10 nucleotides agree with TRBD2. V was clipped by 8 bases and J by 5 bases; unmatched bases: 11. This CDR3 has 15 amino acids. CDR1 is MDHEN, CDR2 SYDVKM, per germline. CDR3 DNA sequence: TGTGCCAGCTGGGGAGCGGGAGGGTCCTGGGAGACCCAGTACTTC. Translation: CASWGAGGSWETQYF.

The V call is TRBV28, the J call TRBJ2-1; 9 nucleotides match TRBD2. Germline V gene lookup returns CDR1 MDHEN and CDR2 SYDVKM. With 2 bases clipped from V and 4 bases from J, the junction kept 9 bases outside the gene matches. The length of the CDR3 is 17 residues. In nucleotides, the CDR3 is TGTGCCAGCAGTTTACCCGGATCTAGCGGGGATTACAATGAGCAGTTCTTC. Protein product: CASSLPGSSGDYNEQFF.

The chain carries TRBV6-5 and TRBJ1-2; 8 bases fit TRBD1. The CDR3 length is 14 residues. With 6 bases clipped from V and 7 bases from J, the junction kept 10 bases outside the gene matches. Germline V CDR1 and CDR2: MNHEY, SVGAGI. The CDR3 reads CASSRGPGGGGYTF. CDR3 DNA sequence: TGTGCCAGCAGCAGAGGGCCAGGGGGCGGTGGCTACACCTTC.

The chain has TRBV11-3 and TRBJ1-2; maybe TRBD1 (6 bases). The V end was cut by 4 bases, the J end by 9 bases, with 15 bases between. The CDR3 consists of 13 residues. Germline CDR1 and CDR2: SGHNT and YENEEA. The CDR3 reads CASSYGQTRSYTF. The CDR3 DNA is TGTGCCAGCAGCTACGGACAGACGAGGAGCTACACCTTC.

This rearrangement joins TRBV5-1 to TRBJ2-2, with a possible D match to TRBD2 (6 bases). Looked up from germline, CDR1 is SGHRS and CDR2 is YFSETQ. V lost 4 bases and J 12 bases, leaving 19 bases between the germline ends. The CDR3 sequence is 14 residues long. CDR3 loop: CASSTRDSLQKLFF. The CDR3 DNA is TGCGCCAGCAGCACCCGGGACTCCCTTCAGAAGCTGTTTTTT.

In the case of this clone: Its ends do not fully match the called genes, so a read error is possible. The chain is built from TRBV7-7 and TRBJ1-3; D uncertain. The CDR3 has 13 amino acids. Germline CDR1 and CDR2: SSHAT and FNYEAQ (reference sequence). In DNA, the CDR3 is TGTGCTAGCAGCTTAGGAGGGGGAAACACCATATATTTT. Translating it yields CASSLGGGNTIYF.

With regard to this clone: A read error may account for a junction end that differs from germline. V and J are TRBV7-6 and TRBJ2-2; weak D call: TRBD2 (6 bases). The CDR3 consists of 17 residues. Germline assignment: CDR1 SGHVS and CDR2 FNYEAQ. CDR3 protein: CASSLAQAEGRSGELFF. Written as DNA, the CDR3 is TGTGCCAGCAGTTTAGCCCAGGCGGAGGGCCGATCCGGGGAGCTGTTTTTT.

The V call is TRBV5-4, the J call TRBJ2-6; unclear D gene. CDR3 length: 16 residues. From germline, CDR1 is SGHNT and CDR2 YYREEE (reference sequence). V lost 1 base, J lost 2 bases, and 10 bases lay in between. The CDR3 sequence: CASSLFTRAGANVLTF. The CDR3 DNA is TGTGCCAGCAGCTTGTTTACCCGGGCTGGGGCCAACGTCCTGACTTTC.

J is TRBJ2-7 and V is TRBV10-3; D ambiguous. Per the germline V gene, CDR1 is ENHRY and CDR2 is SYGVKD. The CDR3 consists of 12 residues. V lost 0 bases to trimming and J lost 4 bases, with 4 bases between them. This CDR3 reads CAISESSYEQYF. CDR3 DNA: TGTGCCATCAGTGAGTCCAGTTACGAGCAGTACTTC.

The gene calls are TRBV7-9 and TRBJ2-6, with TRBD1 matching over 7 bases. Trimming at V came to 5 bases and at J to 2 bases, leaving 0 bases not matched to a gene. The CDR3 sequence is 14 residues long. CDR1 SEHNR and CDR2 FQNEAQ come from the germline V gene (reference sequence). DNA for the CDR3: TGTGCCAGCAGCCAGGGGGCTGGGGCCAACGTCCTGACTTTC. Protein product: CASSQGAGANVLTF.

The V call is TRBV19, the J call TRBJ2-1, with 10 bases identical to TRBD2. The germline V gene encodes CDR1 LNHDA and CDR2 SQIVND (reference sequence). The CDR3 sequence is 15 residues long. Trimming took 8 bases from V and 1 from J; bases not matched to a gene: 5. The CDR3 reads CASAIAGGSYNEQFF. The CDR3 region has the DNA TGTGCCAGTGCAATAGCGGGAGGTTCCTACAATGAGCAGTTCTTC. The whole variable domain, remainder taken from reference TRBV19 and TRBJ2-1, is DGGITQSPKYLFRKEGQNVTLSCEQNLNHDAMYWYRQDPGQGLRLIYYSQIVNDFQKGDIAEGYSVSREKKESFPLTVTSAQKNPTAFYLCASAIAGGSYNEQFFGPGTRLTVL.

This sequence joins TRBV5-4 and TRBJ2-7; maybe TRBD1 (6 bases). The V end lost 0 bases, the J end lost 0 bases, and 10 bases lay between the germline ends. The CDR3 runs to 15 residues. Germline V lookup: CDR1 SGHNT, CDR2 YYREEE (reference sequence). In DNA form, the CDR3 reads TGTGCCAGCAGCTTGGCAGGGGCCCTCTCCTACGAGCAGTACTTC. It translates to CASSLAGALSYEQYF. The whole variable domain, filled in from reference TRBV5-4 and TRBJ2-7, reads ETGVTQSPTHLIKTRGQQVTLRCSSQSGHNTVSWYQQALGQGPQFIFQYYREEENGRGNFPPRFSGLQFPNYSSELNVNALELDDSALYLCASSLAGALSYEQYFGPGTRLTVT.

The J gene is TRBJ2-2, the V gene TRBV6-6, with TRBD1 matching over 9 bases. With 4 bases clipped from V and 5 bases from J, the junction kept 2 bases outside the gene matches. There are 14 residues in the CDR3. Germline CDR1 reads MNHNY; CDR2 reads SVGAGI (reference sequence). The CDR3 protein is CASSWDRVTGELFF. The CDR3 DNA is TGTGCCAGCAGTTGGGACAGGGTAACCGGGGAGCTGTTTTTT.

J is TRBJ2-2 and V is TRBV2, with 9 bases aligning to TRBD1. J gave up 4 bases and V 8 bases, and 5 bases lay outside the gene matches. Germline V gene sequence: CDR1 SNHLY, CDR2 FYNNEI. CDR3 length equals 14 residues. The CDR3 is CASDGQGSTGELFF. The CDR3 region has the DNA TGTGCCAGCGACGGACAGGGGAGCACCGGGGAGCTGTTTTTT. Looking up the rest from reference TRBV2 and TRBJ2-2 gives the full variable domain: EPEVTQTPSHQVTQMGQEVILRCVPISNHLYFYWYRQILGQKVEFLVSFYNNEISEKSEIFDDQFSVERPDGSNFTLKIRSTKLEDSAMYFCASDGQGSTGELFFGEGSRLTVL.

This sequence joins TRBV5-5 and TRBJ2-7; the match to TRBD1 covers 8 bases. J lost 0 bases, V lost 4 bases, and 9 bases had no gene match. CDR1 is SGHKS, CDR2 YYEKEE, per germline (reference sequence). This CDR3 has 16 amino acids. The CDR3 spells CASSRRTGRFSYEQYF. The CDR3 region has the DNA TGTGCCAGCAGCCGACGGACAGGGCGGTTCTCCTACGAGCAGTACTTC.

This clone appeared a single time. This chain connects TRBV5-6 to TRBJ2-5; D is possibly TRBD2 (5 bases). Trimming left V 4 bases short and J 5 bases short, with 30 bases between. CDR3 size: 19 residues. Germline CDR1 reads SGHDT; CDR2 reads YYEEEE. In DNA, the CDR3 is TGTGCCAGCAGCCCCAGAGTTTCGGACCAGCGGAGTGTCGGGGAGACCCAGTACTTC. It codes for CASSPRVSDQRSVGETQYF.